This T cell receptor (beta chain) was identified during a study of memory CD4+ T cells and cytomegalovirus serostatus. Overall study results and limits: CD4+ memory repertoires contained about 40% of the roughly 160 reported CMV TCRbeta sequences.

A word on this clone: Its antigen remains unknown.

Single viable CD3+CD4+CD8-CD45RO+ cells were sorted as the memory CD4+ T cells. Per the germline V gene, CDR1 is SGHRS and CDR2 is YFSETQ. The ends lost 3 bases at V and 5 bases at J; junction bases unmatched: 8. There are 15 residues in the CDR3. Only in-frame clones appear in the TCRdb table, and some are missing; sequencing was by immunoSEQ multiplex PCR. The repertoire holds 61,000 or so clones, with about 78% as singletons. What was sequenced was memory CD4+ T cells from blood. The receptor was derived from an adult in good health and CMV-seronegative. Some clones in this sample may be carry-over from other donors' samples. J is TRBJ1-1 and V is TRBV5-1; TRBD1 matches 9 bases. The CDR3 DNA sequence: TGCGCCAGCAGCTCGACAGGGGGGGTAGGAACTGAAGCTTTCTTT. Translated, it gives CASSSTGGVGTEAFF.